The clone carrying this T cell receptor beta chain showed up many times. Its specificity is unknown. Germline V CDR1 and CDR2: LNHDA, SQIVND (reference sequence). V gave up 5 bases and J gave up 1 base, with 12 bases separating them. There are 15 residues in the CDR3. This entry comes from a study of read filtering for tumor transcriptome and immune sequencing. Every patient had bone marrow sampled while the disease was active. Study-level findings and limits: IR-seq and RNA-seq agreed better without single-read clonotypes.

From 300 to 450 ng of RNA, a library with molecular barcoded alpha/delta and beta/gamma adaptors was made. One entry per CDR3 protein, called by TCRdb with MiXCR from the reads. The table has 100,000 to 150,000 distinct CDR3 sequences, less than 15% seen once; the top ten hold 7.5% to 10%. V is TRBV19 and J is TRBJ1-5, with D uncertain. Sequencing input: a population of CD138-negative cells sorted from bone marrow. This receptor was taken from a donor at least 40 years old with multiple myeloma. CDR3 in amino acids: CASSGVRVSNQPQHF. For the CDR3, the DNA is TGTGCCAGTAGTGGAGTTCGGGTAAGCAATCAGCCCCAGCATTTT.